Below, one T cell receptor beta chain is given with its context. As handled by the study authors: For nucleated cells, counts were estimated from reference gene primer amplification. Data came from immunoSEQ multiplex PCR; TCRdb stores just in-frame clones and leaves some out. V and J calls and clone size come straight from that table; D and trimming were deduced from the DNA. The sample has roughly 16,000 clones, approximately 91% seen once. Seattle enrolled patients during active infection and tracked them longitudinally. Trimming at V came to 0 bases and at J to 4 bases, leaving 10 bases not matched to a gene. CDR3 length equals 17 residues. Germline V gene data show CDR1 as LGHNA and CDR2 as YSLEER. This record belongs to a study of blood T cell repertoires in COVID-19. Study summary: In each case, the material was cDNA or gDNA derived from T cells, B-cell-depleted T cells, or PBMCs.

This TCR derives from a woman of 80 years or more with COVID-19, enrolled during active disease. The sequenced material came from peripheral blood. The chain uses TRBV4-3 and TRBJ2-3; 7 bases are a match to TRBD2. CDR3 in amino acids: CASSQDREGRGADTQYF. CDR3 nucleotides: TGCGCCAGCAGCCAAGATAGGGAGGGGCGAGGGGCAGATACGCAGTATTTT.